This T cell receptor beta chain was identified in a study of T cells in localized non-small cell lung cancer (dated by TCRdb to 2019 to 2021). For the wider study: The study analyzed T cell repertoires of around 250 early-stage NSCLC patients, comparing tumors and uninvolved tumor-adjacent lungs. The cohort comprised a few hundred treatment-naïve NSCLC patients with resected, localized lung tumors. Of the NSCLC patients, fewer than 150 were male and roughly 110 were female, and the mean age was around 66 years. Results and caveats for the whole study, not just this receptor: Longer overall survival was associated with higher T cell density in blood, whereas shorter survival was associated with higher clonality in adjacent lung. Because multi-region sequencing of the tumors was not done, intratumor heterogeneity could not be ruled out. Because the study design was exploratory, TCR variables were selected using unadjusted p-values without false-discovery rate correction. A median of about 53 of the top 100 tumor clones were detected in paired uninvolved adjacent lung, and 25 to 35 of these tumor clones were also found among the top 100 clones of the paired uninvolved adjacent lung. Uninvolved tumor-adjacent lung showed the highest T cell clonality, higher than tumor, which suggests more focused antigenic responses in the uninvolved tumor-adjacent lung.

This clone came up once. Its antigen specificity is not known. Base quality data are lacking; no much larger clone is found one base away. CDR1 and CDR2 are drawn from the germline V gene (reference sequence): LNHDA, SQIVND. Trimming costs V 0 bases and J 2 bases, and their ends lie 19 bases apart. There are 19 amino acids in the CDR3, from cysteine to phenylalanine inclusive. Only the CDR3 DNA stays, 57 bases, in frame from base 1. At diagnosis, peripheral blood, uninvolved tumor-adjacent lung and tumor were collected and stored as a combination of fresh-frozen and FFPE material. For TCR repertoire profiling, blood samples were analyzed in the form of peripheral blood mononuclear cells. The immunoSEQ Assay was used to sequence TCR beta CDR3 regions from DNA. Under the source paper's analysis protocol: To compute T cell density, TCR beta template counts were normalized to usable DNA, which was estimated by amplifying housekeeping genes. Richness was estimated using the preseqR package, with extrapolation to 400,000 templates for PBMC samples and to 120,000 templates for tissue samples. Clonality was defined by subtracting Pielou's evenness from one. To identify tissue-enriched TCRs, differential abundance testing was run on productive amino-acid clonotypes with a minimum total count of 5 and an alpha of 0.1. The Jaccard Index and the Morisita Overlap Index were used to quantify repertoire overlap between compartments. GLIPH grouped TCR beta CDR3s together with public tetramer-defined viral CDR3s, and a viral motif had to include at least three viral sequences and show V-gene enrichment. This immuneACCESS table, as held by TCRdb, lists in-frame sequences with V and J called but not all clones. Of the missing ones, under half trace to an unresolved V gene in checked studies; the others have no known cause. V and J calls and clone size are those listed in that table; D and trimming were worked out from the DNA. This sample comprises roughly 40,000 clones, around 84% of them detected only once. The ten most abundant clones make up about 4% of the sample.

The chain is encoded by TRBV19 joined to TRBJ1-4; the D gene assignment is ambiguous. This sequence was found in a man aged 18 to 50 with stage I lung adenocarcinoma. Sequences were derived from peripheral blood, sampled before any cancer treatment. The CDR3 region: CASSIDFLSRRHTNEKLFF. In nucleotide form, the sequence is TGTGCCAGTAGTATAGATTTCCTGTCCAGACGGCATACTAATGAAAAACTGTTTTTT.